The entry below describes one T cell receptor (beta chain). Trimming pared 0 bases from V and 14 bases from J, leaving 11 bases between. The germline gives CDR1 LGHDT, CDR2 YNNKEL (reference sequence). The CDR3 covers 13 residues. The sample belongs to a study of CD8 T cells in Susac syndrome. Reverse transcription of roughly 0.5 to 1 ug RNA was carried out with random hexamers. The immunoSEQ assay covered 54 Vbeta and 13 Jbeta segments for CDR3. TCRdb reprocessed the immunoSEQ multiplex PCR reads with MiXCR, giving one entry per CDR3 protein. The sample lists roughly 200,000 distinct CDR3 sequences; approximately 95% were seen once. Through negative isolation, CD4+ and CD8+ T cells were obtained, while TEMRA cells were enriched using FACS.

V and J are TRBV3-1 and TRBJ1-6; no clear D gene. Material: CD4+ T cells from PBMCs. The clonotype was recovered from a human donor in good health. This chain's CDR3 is CASSQDLRPTLHF. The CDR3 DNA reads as TGTGCCAGCAGCCAAGACCTGAGACCTACCCTCCACTTT.